One and the same sample provided the 29 T cell receptor beta chains below, sequenced in a study of T cell responses to AZD1222 COVID-19 vaccine. Libraries were prepared by immunoSEQ multiplex PCR; TCRdb keeps only in-frame clonotypes and omits some of them. The table shows 130,000 to 150,000 clones, with roughly 89% occurring only once. This specimen consisted of peripheral blood, obtained 28 days after the second AZD1222 dose. The origin of the receptors is an adult who received the AZD1222 COVID-19 vaccine.

V is TRBV7-3 and J is TRBJ2-2; 10 bases map to TRBD2. Germline V gives CDR1 SGHTA, CDR2 FQGTGA. The CDR3 totals 20 residues. V shed 1 base and J 0 bases; nucleotides not matched to a gene: 11. This chain's CDR3 is CASSLSPRTSGFPNTGELFF. CDR3 nucleotides: TGTGCCAGCAGCTTAAGCCCCAGGACTAGCGGCTTCCCGAACACCGGGGAGCTGTTTTTT. Drawing the rest from reference TRBV7-3 and TRBJ2-2, the complete variable domain is GAGVSQTPSNKVTEKGKYVELRCDPISGHTALYWYRQSLGQGPEFLIYFQGTGAADDSGLPNDRFFAVRPEGSVSTLKIQRTERGDSAVYLCASSLSPRTSGFPNTGELFFGEGSRLTVL.

The chain uses TRBV9 and TRBJ2-1, with 11 positions matching TRBD2. The J segment lost 3 bases and the V segment lost 0 bases, leaving 8 bases of the junction unmatched. Germline CDR1 SGDLS, CDR2 YYNGEE. The CDR3 totals 18 residues. CDR3 sequence (DNA): TGTGCCAGCAGCGTAGGTCATAGCGGGAGGGCCCTCTACAATGAGCAGTTCTTC. It yields the protein CASSVGHSGRALYNEQFF.

The rearrangement links TRBV7-8 to TRBJ2-1; D gene uncertain. The CDR3 is 12 residues long. CDR1 and CDR2 from the germline V gene are SGHVS and FQNEAQ. The germline V and J ends were trimmed by 5 bases and 4 bases, with 6 bases remaining between them. The CDR3 sequence is CASSLGYNEQFF. The CDR3, as DNA: TGTGCCAGCAGCCTTGGTTACAATGAGCAGTTCTTC. Using reference TRBV7-8 and TRBJ2-1 for the parts outside the CDR3, the full variable domain is GAGVSQSPRYKVAKRGQDVALRCDPISGHVSLFWYQQALGQGPEFLTYFQNEAQLDKSGLPSDRFFAERPEGSVSTLKIQRTQQEDSAVYLCASSLGYNEQFFGPGTRLTVL.

This chain connects TRBV29-1 to TRBJ1-5; possibly TRBD1 for D (5 bases). The CDR3 spans 14 residues. V was clipped by 5 bases and J by 0 bases, with 11 bases between them. Germline loops: CDR1 SQVTM, CDR2 ANQGSEA. The CDR3 coding sequence is TGCAGCGTTTCTCAGGGTTCTAGCAATCAGCCCCAGCATTTT. Protein sequence: CSVSQGSSNQPQHF.

The J gene is TRBJ1-2, the V gene TRBV7-9, with D unresolved. V lost 1 base to trimming and J lost 6 bases, with 9 bases between them. CDR3 size: 13 residues. Germline V gene sequence: CDR1 SEHNR, CDR2 FQNEAQ (reference sequence). CDR3 in amino acids: CASSLVTGDGYTF. The CDR3 DNA reads as TGTGCCAGCAGCTTAGTCACTGGCGATGGCTACACCTTC.

The chain carries TRBV4-1 and TRBJ1-5; D unclear. In germline, CDR1 is MGHRA, CDR2 YSYEKL. The CDR3 covers 16 residues. V shed 0 bases and J shed 0 bases, with 9 bases lying between them. Here the CDR3 DNA reads TGCGCCAGCAGCCAAGATCGGAGGATTAGCAATCAGCCCCAGCATTTT. Translated, it gives CASSQDRRISNQPQHF.

This clone was recorded once. This chain links TRBV6-5 with TRBJ1-6; D gene uncertain. Per the germline V gene, CDR1 is MNHEY and CDR2 is SVGAGI. The CDR3 covers 14 residues. The V end was cut by 4 bases, the J end by 4 bases, with 8 bases between. DNA for the CDR3: TGTGCCAGCAGTTTGAGCCCGTATAATTCACCCCTCCACTTT. This sequence encodes CASSLSPYNSPLHF.

This sequence joins TRBV27 and TRBJ2-1, with 8 bases identical to TRBD1. With 6 bases clipped from V and 4 bases from J, the junction kept 8 bases outside the gene matches. The CDR3 is made up of 15 amino acids. Germline CDR1 MNHEY, CDR2 SMNVEV (reference sequence). Here the CDR3 DNA reads TGTGCCAGCAGCCGGCGGGACAGGATATACAATGAGCAGTTCTTC. It specifies CASSRRDRIYNEQFF.

The V gene is TRBV11-2, the J gene TRBJ1-5; TRBD1 is a possible D gene (5 bases). Germline values: CDR1 SGHAT, CDR2 FQNNGV. The germline V and J ends were trimmed by 5 bases and 9 bases, with 14 bases remaining between them. This CDR3 has 13 amino acids. CDR3 loop: CASSPESGRPQHF. The CDR3 DNA sequence: TGTGCCAGCAGCCCCGAATCAGGGAGGCCCCAGCATTTT.

This clone was counted once. The genes are TRBV19 and TRBJ2-5; TRBD1 agrees at 8 bases. V lost 5 bases, J lost 1 base, and 3 bases stayed unmatched. This CDR3 contains 14 residues. The germline CDR1 and CDR2 sequences are LNHDA and SQIVND (reference sequence). CDR3 residues: CASSETGGQETQYF. The CDR3 coding sequence is TGTGCCAGTAGTGAAACAGGGGGCCAAGAGACCCAGTACTTC. Variable domain in full (rest from reference TRBV19 and TRBJ2-5): DGGITQSPKYLFRKEGQNVTLSCEQNLNHDAMYWYRQDPGQGLRLIYYSQIVNDFQKGDIAEGYSVSREKKESFPLTVTSAQKNPTAFYLCASSETGGQETQYFGPGTRLLVL.

The V and J genes are TRBV5-1 and TRBJ2-4; D not resolved. The CDR3 has 15 amino acids. Trimming cost V 3 bases and J 0 bases, with 10 bases left between them. Germline-derived CDR1 and CDR2 are SGHRS and YFSETQ. The CDR3 is CASSSDKIAKNIQYF. The CDR3 region has the DNA TGCGCCAGCAGCTCCGACAAGATAGCCAAAAACATTCAGTACTTC.

This clone has only a few counts. The V gene is TRBV6-4, the J gene TRBJ2-1, with TRBD2 matching 7 bases. V gave up 4 bases and J gave up 7 bases; unmatched junction bases: 10. CDR3 length equals 15 residues. Germline V lookup: CDR1 MRHNA, CDR2 SNTAGT. The CDR3 spells CASSAGAGVFNEQFF. CDR3 DNA: TGTGCCAGCAGTGCGGGCGCGGGAGTATTTAATGAGCAGTTCTTC.

This rearrangement joins TRBV6-2 or TRBV6-3 to TRBJ2-4; D not resolved. V lost 6 bases, J lost 1 base, and 16 bases lay in between. Germline V lookup: CDR1 MNHEY, CDR2 SVGEGT. The CDR3 has 16 residues. The CDR3 bases are TGTGCCAGCAGCCGCGGACGTCAGCAGGCCAAAAACATTCAGTACTTC. Translation gives CASSRGRQQAKNIQYF.

V gene TRBV28 combines with J gene TRBJ2-3; 9 bases map to TRBD1. Germline V lookup: CDR1 MDHEN, CDR2 SYDVKM. The CDR3 covers 15 residues. The V and J ends lost 4 bases and 1 base, in that order; junction bases with no gene match: 3. CDR3 in amino acids: CASSWGQGGTDTQYF. In nucleotides, the CDR3 is TGTGCCAGCAGTTGGGGACAGGGAGGCACAGATACGCAGTATTTT.

The chain uses TRBV6-5 and TRBJ1-2; perhaps TRBD1 as D (6 bases). V shed 2 bases and J shed 5 bases, with 9 bases lying between them. The CDR3 is 13 amino acids. Germline CDR1 reads MNHEY; CDR2 reads SVGAGI. CDR3 DNA: TGTGCCAGCAGTTACGGGGGGCCGTATGGCTACACCTTC. Encoded protein: CASSYGGPYGYTF.

V and J are TRBV7-2 and TRBJ1-2; 8 bases agree with TRBD1. Germline loops: CDR1 SGHTA, CDR2 FQGNSA. V lost 3 bases to trimming and J lost 8 bases; unmatched junction nucleotides: 11. CDR3 length: 15 residues. The DNA of the CDR3 is TGTGCCAGCAGCTTGACCGGGACAGGATCTAGCGGCTACACCTTC. This gives the protein CASSLTGTGSSGYTF.

The chain employs TRBV9 and TRBJ2-7, with unresolved D. Trimming stripped 3 bases from V and 0 bases from J, with 16 bases between. Germline V CDR1 and CDR2: SGDLS, YYNGEE. This CDR3 spans 16 amino acids. This CDR3 reads CASSANFIGSSYEQYF. In DNA, the CDR3 is TGTGCCAGCAGCGCAAATTTCATCGGCAGCTCCTACGAGCAGTACTTC.

The chain is built from TRBV14 and TRBJ1-1; no firm D call. The CDR3 loop spans 13 amino acids. V was clipped by 1 base and J by 4 bases, with 7 bases between them. Germline V gives CDR1 SGHDN, CDR2 FVKESK. The CDR3 bases are TGTGCCAGCAGCCAAGGGTGGGGCACTGAAGCTTTCTTT. It is translated as CASSQGWGTEAFF.

The chain is built from TRBV2 and TRBJ2-7, with a tentative D call TRBD1 (6 bases). The germline V gene encodes CDR1 SNHLY and CDR2 FYNNEI. Trimming took 6 bases from V and 0 from J, leaving 6 bases between them. The CDR3 length is 12 residues. CDR3 in DNA: TGTGCCAGCAGGGGGGCCTCCTACGAGCAGTACTTC. Translation: CASRGASYEQYF.

This chain connects TRBV4-2 to TRBJ1-5; perhaps TRBD1 as D (6 bases). This CDR3 has 15 residues. Germline values: CDR1 LGHNA, CDR2 YNFKEQ. V was pared by 0 bases and J by 4 bases, with 10 bases between. The DNA for the CDR3 is TGTGCCAGCAGCCAAGAAGGGGGGCAGAATCAGCCCCAGCATTTT. Protein sequence: CASSQEGGQNQPQHF.

The V gene is TRBV5-1, the J gene TRBJ2-3; weak D call: TRBD1 (7 bases). The germline gives CDR1 SGHRS, CDR2 YFSETQ. The V end was cut by 0 bases, the J end by 5 bases, with 10 bases between. There are 14 residues in the CDR3. CDR3 loop: CASSLGQGGDTQYF. The DNA for the CDR3 is TGCGCCAGCAGCTTGGGACAGGGAGGAGATACGCAGTATTTT.

The V gene is TRBV6-2 or TRBV6-3, the J gene TRBJ2-1, with 14 bases aligning to TRBD2. V was pared by 0 bases and J by 1 base, with 5 bases of the junction left unmatched. CDR3 length: 19 residues. Per germline, CDR1 MNHEY and CDR2 SVGEGT. The CDR3 reads CASSYSGLAGDESYNEQFF. The CDR3 bases are TGTGCCAGCAGTTACTCGGGACTAGCGGGAGATGAATCCTACAATGAGCAGTTCTTC.

The J gene is TRBJ2-1, the V gene TRBV25-1, with 8 positions matching TRBD2. The CDR3 has 14 residues. From germline, CDR1 is MGHDK and CDR2 SYGVNS. V was pared by 2 bases and J by 6 bases, with 3 bases of the junction left unmatched. The CDR3 DNA reads as TGTGCCAGCAGTGAACAGCGGGAGTCCAATGAGCAGTTCTTC. This encodes CASSEQRESNEQFF.

The J gene is TRBJ1-6, the V gene TRBV27; a weak D match, TRBD1 (5 bases). Trimming removed 5 bases from V and 2 bases from J, with 16 bases in between. Germline V gene lookup returns CDR1 MNHEY and CDR2 SMNVEV (reference sequence). The CDR3 sequence is 17 residues long. CDR3 DNA sequence: TGTGCCAGCAGTCCTGGGACGGAGGGACCCTATAATTCACCCCTCCACTTT. It encodes CASSPGTEGPYNSPLHF.

The V call is TRBV6-2 or TRBV6-3, the J call TRBJ1-2; D gene unclear. Germline loops: CDR1 MNHEY, CDR2 SVGEGT. This CDR3 spans 15 amino acids. V was shortened by 5 bases and J by 4 bases, with 17 bases between the two germline ends. The CDR3 spells CASSINPDGTYGYTF. The CDR3 nucleotides are TGTGCCAGCAGTATCAACCCAGACGGAACCTATGGCTACACCTTC.

In nucleotides, the CDR3 is TGTGCCAGCAGACCGGACAGGGACACCGGGGAGCTGTTTTTT. This sequence encodes CASRPDRDTGELFF. The chain combines TRBV6-4 with TRBJ2-2; 8 nucleotides match TRBD1. The CDR3 has 14 residues. Germline lookup yields CDR1 MRHNA and CDR2 SNTAGT. Germline trimming cut 6 bases from V and 3 bases from J; bases unmatched to any gene: 3.

V and J are TRBV4-3 and TRBJ1-2; no clear D gene. This CDR3 spans 12 amino acids. CDR1 is LGHNA, CDR2 YSLEER, per germline. V was pared by 0 bases and J by 6 bases, with 5 bases between. CDR3 protein: CASSQDRHGYTF. CDR3 nucleotide sequence: TGCGCCAGCAGCCAAGATCGCCATGGCTACACCTTC.

The chain has TRBV29-1 and TRBJ2-1; 12 nucleotides line up with TRBD2. There are 16 residues in the CDR3. J lost 5 bases, V lost 4 bases, and 9 bases had no gene match. Germline V gene data show CDR1 as SQVTM and CDR2 as ANQGSEA. The CDR3 protein is CSVARLAGGRDNEQFF. For the CDR3, the DNA is TGCAGCGTTGCTCGCCTAGCGGGAGGGCGCGACAATGAGCAGTTCTTC.

This clone was counted between two and nine times. The CDR3 loop is CASSGDSTGIGETQYF. The CDR3 coding sequence is TGTGCCAGCAGTGGGGACTCTACAGGGATTGGAGAGACCCAGTACTTC. This chain links TRBV6-1 with TRBJ2-5; D may correspond to TRBD1 or TRBD2 (6 bases each). The CDR3 totals 16 residues. The V end was cut by 4 bases, the J end by 4 bases, with 19 bases between. CDR1 and CDR2 (germline): MNHNS, SASEGT.